The entry below describes one T cell receptor (beta chain). Data came from immunoSEQ multiplex PCR; TCRdb stores just in-frame clones and leaves some out. The table lists roughly 170,000 clones, 86% of them singletons. This entry is derived from a study of blood T cell repertoires in COVID-19. Across the whole study: T cells, B-cell-depleted T cells, or PBMCs provided the cDNA or gDNA that served as material.

From germline, CDR1 is MDHEN and CDR2 SYDVKM. After removal of 5 bases from V and 10 bases from J, the junction contained 11 bases not matched to a gene. CDR3 length: 14 residues. Sequencing was performed on peripheral blood. This clonotype originated in a man aged 70-80 years with active or convalescent COVID-19. V gene TRBV28 combines with J gene TRBJ2-1; 7 bases match TRBD1. The chain's CDR3 is CASSLGQVPKEQFF. CDR3 coding DNA: TGTGCCAGCAGTCTCGGACAGGTACCGAAGGAGCAGTTCTTC.